Each of the 9 T cell receptor beta chains below was sequenced from the same sample in a study of cytomegalovirus exposure and HLA in healthy donors. Primers: 60 Vbeta forward and 13 Jbeta reverse. Generated by immunoSEQ multiplex PCR, the TCRdb table keeps only in-frame clones and is missing some. The sample shows 100,000 to 150,000 clones, around 77% of them seen only once. The sample comprised PBMCs. The source of these receptors is a woman in her thirties or forties in good health and CMV-seropositive.

The V gene is TRBV18, the J gene TRBJ2-3; a weak D match, TRBD2 (5 bases). Deletions cut 5 bases from V and 0 bases from J, with 9 bases between. Looked up from germline, CDR1 is KGHSH and CDR2 is LQKENI. The CDR3 sequence is 14 residues long. CDR3 protein: CASSRAVSTDTQYF. CDR3 DNA sequence: TGTGCCAGCTCAAGAGCGGTAAGCACAGATACGCAGTATTTT.

The V and J genes are TRBV10-3 and TRBJ2-5, with 7 bases that match TRBD1. The V gene end was trimmed by 10 bases and the J gene end by 4 bases; junction bases not matched to a gene: 3. The V gene's germline CDR1 is ENHRY and CDR2 SYGVKD. There are 11 residues in the CDR3. CDR3 in DNA: TGTGCCAGTAGACAGGGAGAGACCCAGTACTTC. It specifies CASRQGETQYF.

V and J are TRBV7-9 and TRBJ2-6; 7 bases are shared with TRBD1. After removal of 5 bases from V and 2 bases from J, the junction contained 6 bases not matched to a gene. Germline V CDR1 and CDR2: SEHNR, FQNEAQ (reference sequence). This CDR3 is built from 16 residues. The CDR3 DNA sequence: TGTGCCAGCAGCCTACCACAGGGGACTGGGGCCAACGTCCTGACTTTC. It specifies CASSLPQGTGANVLTF.

The CDR3 nucleotides read TGTGCCAGCGGACAGTCCTCTGGAAACACCATATATTTT. Amino acids: CASGQSSGNTIYF. This chain links TRBV19 with TRBJ1-3; the D gene is possibly TRBD1 (6 bases). CDR1 is LNHDA and CDR2 is SQIVND in the germline V gene (reference sequence). Trimming removed 9 bases from V and 0 bases from J, with 9 bases in between. The CDR3 covers 13 residues.

The chain is built from TRBV5-1 and TRBJ2-3; 15 bases are a match to TRBD2. The CDR3 has 18 amino acids. V was clipped by 3 bases and J by 0 bases; unmatched bases: 5. Per germline, CDR1 SGHRS and CDR2 YFSETQ. The CDR3 is CASSSGLAGGMSTDTQYF. CDR3 DNA sequence: TGCGCCAGCAGCTCGGGACTAGCGGGAGGAATGAGCACAGATACGCAGTATTTT.

This sequence joins TRBV18 and TRBJ2-1; D uncertain. Germline CDR1 and CDR2: KGHSH and LQKENI. This CDR3 is built from 15 residues. The V end lost 2 bases, the J end lost 4 bases, and 12 bases lay between the germline ends. The CDR3 bases are TGTGCCAGCTCACCAGGGCTACAGTTATACAATGAGCAGTTCTTC. It translates to CASSPGLQLYNEQFF.

The CDR3 nucleotides are TGCAGCGTTGTAGGGACTAGCGGGGATGGGGGGAATGAGCAGTTCTTC. Amino acids: CSVVGTSGDGGNEQFF. This rearrangement joins TRBV29-1 to TRBJ2-1, with 13 nucleotides matching TRBD2. The CDR3 extends over 16 amino acids. Germline V gives CDR1 SQVTM, CDR2 ANQGSEA. Losses at the gene ends were 4 bases for V and 7 bases for J; bases not matched to a gene: 10.

This chain joins TRBV15 and TRBJ2-7; 10 nucleotides align to TRBD1. The CDR3 spans 15 residues. V trimming: 1 base; J trimming: 1 base; junction bases outside the gene matches: 1. Germline assignment: CDR1 LNHNV and CDR2 YYDKDF (reference sequence). The CDR3 nucleotides read TGTGCCACCAGCAGAGGGGACAGGGGTTCCTACGAGCAGTACTTC. Its translation is CATSRGDRGSYEQYF.

J is TRBJ2-1 and V is TRBV29-1; 12 positions match TRBD2. The V segment lost 4 bases and the J segment 3 bases; nucleotides outside the gene matches: 4. Germline V gives CDR1 SQVTM, CDR2 ANQGSEA. The CDR3 covers 15 residues. CDR3 nucleotide sequence: TGCAGCGTTGCCCCTAGCGGGGGGGACTACAATGAGCAGTTCTTC. This codes for CSVAPSGGDYNEQFF.